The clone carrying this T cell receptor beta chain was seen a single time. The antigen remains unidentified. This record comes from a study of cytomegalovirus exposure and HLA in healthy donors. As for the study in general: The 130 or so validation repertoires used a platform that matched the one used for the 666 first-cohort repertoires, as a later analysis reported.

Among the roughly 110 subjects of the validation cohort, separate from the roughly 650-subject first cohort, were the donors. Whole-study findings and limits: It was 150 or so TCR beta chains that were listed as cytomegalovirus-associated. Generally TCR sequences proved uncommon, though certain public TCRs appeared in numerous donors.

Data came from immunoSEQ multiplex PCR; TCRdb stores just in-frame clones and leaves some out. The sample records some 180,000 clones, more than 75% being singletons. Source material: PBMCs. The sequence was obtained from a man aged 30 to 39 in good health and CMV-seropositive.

CDR3: CASSLGPTQPQHF. DNA for the CDR3: TGTGCCAGCAGCCTGGGGCCGACCCAGCCCCAGCATTTT. This rearrangement joins TRBV13 to TRBJ1-5, with D tentatively TRBD1 (5 bases). The CDR3 extends over 13 amino acids. V was cut by 5 bases and J by 7 bases, with 12 bases left in between. CDR1 is PRHDT, CDR2 FYEKMQ, per germline (reference sequence).